The 8 T cell receptor beta chains listed next were all sequenced from one sample in a study of T cells in localized non-small cell lung cancer (dated by TCRdb to 2019 to 2021). Libraries were prepared through the immunoSEQ multiplex PCR assay. TCRdb stores this immuneACCESS table with in-frame sequences only. Part of the clones is absent; in the studies checked, under half of the shortfall reflects unresolved V genes, and no reason is known for the rest. Present in this sample are more than 25,000 clones, approximately 90% of which were seen just once. The ten largest clonotypes hold around 10% of the sample. Sequencing was performed on peripheral blood, taken before any cancer treatment. These TCRs come from a woman aged 35 to 69 with stage I lung adenocarcinoma.

V is TRBV7-9 and J is TRBJ1-2; no clear D. Germline loops: CDR1 SEHNR, CDR2 FQNEAQ (reference sequence). CDR3 length: 13 amino acids. V was shortened by 2 bases and J by 6 bases, with 10 bases between the two germline ends. CDR3 sequence: CASSLPADHGYTF. CDR3 coding DNA: TGTGCCAGCAGCTTACCGGCCGACCATGGCTACACCTTC. The full variable domain, in which reference TRBV7-9 and TRBJ1-2 provide the parts outside the CDR3, is DTGVSQNPRHKITKRGQNVTFRCDPISEHNRLYWYRQTLGQGPEFLTYFQNEAQLEKSRLLSDRFSAERPKGSFSTLEIQRTEQGDSAMYLCASSLPADHGYTFGSGTRLTVV.

The DNA of the CDR3 is TGTGCCACCAGCCCGGACAGGGTCGGTAATCAGCCCCAGCATTTT. The encoded protein is CATSPDRVGNQPQHF. The V and J genes are TRBV15 and TRBJ1-5, with 8 positions matching TRBD1. Unmatched junction bases numbered 7, after V lost 5 bases and J lost 4 bases. The CDR3 totals 15 residues. Germline V CDR1 and CDR2: LNHNV, YYDKDF (reference sequence).

The chain is built from TRBV30 and TRBJ2-2, with 10 bases that match TRBD1. The CDR3 spans 15 residues. The germline V gene encodes CDR1 GTSNPN and CDR2 SVGIG (reference sequence). V gave up 2 bases and J gave up 2 bases; unmatched junction bases: 2. Here the CDR3 DNA reads TGTGCCTGGAGTCGGGACAGGGGTAACACCGGGGAGCTGTTTTTT. Its translation is CAWSRDRGNTGELFF.

The rearrangement joins TRBV7-2 to TRBJ1-1; 9 positions match TRBD1. Germline trimming cut 2 bases from V and 7 bases from J; bases unmatched to any gene: 8. CDR1 and CDR2 from the germline V gene are SGHTA and FQGNSA. The CDR3 has 15 residues. CDR3 nucleotides: TGTGCCAGCAGCTTACTACAGGGGGCGAGTGGTGAAGCTTTCTTT. This encodes CASSLLQGASGEAFF.

The chain employs TRBV7-2 and TRBJ2-1; 7 bases fit TRBD2. V lost 2 bases, J lost 8 bases, and 12 bases stayed unmatched. The CDR3 loop spans 16 amino acids. Germline-derived CDR1 and CDR2 are SGHTA and FQGNSA. CDR3 sequence (DNA): TGTGCCAGCAGCTTATTGACTCGGCGCGGGAGTGATGAGCAGTTCTTC. Translation: CASSLLTRRGSDEQFF. Full variable domain (remainder filled in from reference TRBV7-2 and TRBJ2-1): GAGVSQSPSNKVTEKGKDVELRCDPISGHTALYWYRQSLGQGLEFLIYFQGNSAPDKSGLPSDRFSAERTGGSVSTLTIQRTQQEDSAVYLCASSLLTRRGSDEQFFGPGTRLTVL.

The chain has TRBV19 and TRBJ1-6, with D unresolved. Germline V gene sequence: CDR1 LNHDA, CDR2 SQIVND (reference sequence). V was trimmed by 0 bases and J by 7 bases, leaving 4 bases between them. The CDR3 runs 13 residues. For the CDR3, the DNA is TGTGCCAGTAGTATAGAAGAGAATTCACCCCTCCACTTT. Translated: CASSIEENSPLHF.

J is TRBJ2-7 and V is TRBV5-1; D not certain. The CDR3 length is 14 residues. Trimming left V 1 base short and J 0 bases short, with 8 bases between. In germline, CDR1 is SGHRS, CDR2 YFSETQ. CDR3 sequence reads: CASSLTQSSYEQYF. CDR3 bases: TGCGCCAGCAGCTTGACCCAGTCCTCCTACGAGCAGTACTTC.

The chain is built from TRBV20-1 and TRBJ2-7; 8 nucleotides match TRBD1. This CDR3 spans 11 amino acids. The germline V gene encodes CDR1 DFQATT and CDR2 SNEGSKA (reference sequence). V lost 8 bases, J lost 5 bases, and 5 bases stayed unmatched. The CDR3 DNA reads TGCAGTACCGACAGGGGACACGAGCAGTACTTC. It yields the protein CSTDRGHEQYF.